The clone carrying this TCR beta chain was counted at least ten times. Produced via immunoSEQ multiplex PCR; TCRdb's table is partial and in-frame only. The sample contains 150,000 to 200,000 clones, 80% of which appear only once. The sample belongs to a study of blood T cell repertoires in COVID-19. With 1 base removed from V and 6 bases from J, the gap between germline ends came to 13 bases. Looked up from germline, CDR1 is SGHRS and CDR2 is YFSETQ. This CDR3 region has 14 residues. The study counted Cohort 3 donors as recovered given two negative PCRs, clearance, or symptom resolution. Sequencing was performed on PBMCs or T cells enriched from blood (not recorded which). The sequence came from a man in his forties who had recovered from COVID-19. The genes are TRBV5-1 and TRBJ1-1; no reliable D call. The CDR3 DNA sequence: TGCGCCAGCAGCTTGAGAGCGGGTCTCCCTGAAGCTTTCTTT. Translating gives CASSLRAGLPEAFF.